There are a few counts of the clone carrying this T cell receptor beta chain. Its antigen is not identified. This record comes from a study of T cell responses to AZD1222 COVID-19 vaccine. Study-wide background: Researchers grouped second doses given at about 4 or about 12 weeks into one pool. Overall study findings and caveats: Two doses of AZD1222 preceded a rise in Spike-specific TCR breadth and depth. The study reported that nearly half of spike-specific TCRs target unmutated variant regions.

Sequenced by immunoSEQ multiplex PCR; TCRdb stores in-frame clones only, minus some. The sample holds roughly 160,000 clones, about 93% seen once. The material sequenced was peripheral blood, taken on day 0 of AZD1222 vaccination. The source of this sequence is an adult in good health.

CDR3 in DNA: TGTGCCAGCAGCTTACTCCCGGTTTCCTACGAGCAGTACTTC. Translated: CASSLLPVSYEQYF. The chain links TRBV11-2 to TRBJ2-7; D is unresolved. CDR3 length equals 14 residues. The V gene lost 2 bases and the J gene lost 1 base, with 9 bases spanning the gap. Per germline, CDR1 SGHAT and CDR2 FQNNGV. Using reference TRBV11-2 and TRBJ2-7 for the parts outside the CDR3, the full variable domain is EAGVAQSPRYKIIEKRQSVAFWCNPISGHATLYWYQQILGQGPKLLIQFQNNGVVDDSQLPKDRFSAERLKGVDSTLKIQPAKLEDSAVYLCASSLLPVSYEQYFGPGTRLTVT.